This T cell receptor (beta chain) was captured in a study of shared clonotypes between healthy human individuals. Turning to the study itself: CD4 naive and memory got three plates each, CD8 naive two, CD8 memory one. Findings of the study overall: Generally, naive subsets (rather than memory subsets) showed larger estimated richness. An anticipated effect of sequencing depth on clonotype sharing among donors was recognized.

The study drew its donors from healthy HIV-negative adults without recent acute infections or vaccinations. Sequencing used immunoSEQ multiplex PCR; TCRdb keeps in-frame clones, though not all of them. The data show about 1 million clones, 75% seen once. Germline CDR1 SGHRS, CDR2 YFSETQ. This CDR3 comprises 14 residues. V was pared by 4 bases and J by 8 bases, with 6 bases of the junction left unmatched. This clone appeared once. Its target is unknown. The sample holds other DNA sequences that translate to the same CDR3. The sequence came from a young man in good health. The chain combines TRBV5-1 with TRBJ1-4; 9 bases match TRBD1. Sequencing used memory CD4+ T cells sorted from blood. Subset here: CD45RA-negative fraction. CDR3 bases: TGCGCCAGCAGCCCGGGGACAGGGAACGAAAAACTGTTTTTT. It translates to CASSPGTGNEKLFF.